This entry features one TCR beta chain sequence. CDR1 is SGHRS, CDR2 YFSETQ, per germline. The CDR3 runs 19 residues. Trimming removed 5 bases from V and 6 bases from J, with 29 bases in between. The TEMRA cells underwent FACS enrichment, while the CD8+ and CD4+ T cells underwent negative isolation. The sample is drawn from a study of CD8 T cells in Susac syndrome. Random hexamers were used to reverse transcribe roughly 0.45 to 1 ug of RNA. TCRdb itself ran the immunoSEQ multiplex PCR reads through MiXCR, one entry per CDR3 protein. The profile shows about 300,000 distinct CDR3 sequences, 85% of them singletons.

What was sequenced was CD8+ T cells from PBMCs. The chain employs TRBV5-1 and TRBJ2-2; weak D call: TRBD1 (6 bases). The clonotype was recovered from a human donor with multiple sclerosis. CDR3 protein: CASSSELTTGTPRPGELFF. As DNA, the CDR3 is TGCGCCAGCAGTTCCGAACTAACAACCGGGACACCGCGCCCCGGGGAGCTGTTTTTT.